A selection of T cell receptor beta chains follows, all from one sample in a study of blood T cell repertoires in COVID-19. Using immunoSEQ multiplex PCR, the repertoire was profiled, and TCRdb retains in-frame clones only, with some absent. The sample yields more than 25,000 clones, around 95% seen once. Sequencing used peripheral blood. Source of these receptors: a human donor with active COVID-19. The donor label of this sample is uncertain. The CDR3 runs from the conserved cysteine through the conserved F or W. D genes are given only for firm matches. Size tells how often a clone was seen (once, few, many) or the class of an expanded clone, and some rows leave it out.

V	size	D	J	DNA	CDR3
TRBV27	NA	TRBD2	TRBJ2-1	TGTGCCAGCAGTTCCAGGACTAGCTTCAATGAGCAGTTCTTC	CASSSRTSFNEQFF
TRBV5-1	NA	NA	TRBJ2-7	TGCGCCAGCAGCTCAGGTGACAGGCCCTACGAGCAGTACTTC	CASSSGDRPYEQYF
TRBV2	NA	NA	TRBJ1-1	TGTGCCAGCAGGAGGGATACTGAAGCTTTCTTT	CASRRDTEAFF
TRBV18	NA	NA	TRBJ2-1	TGTGCCAGCTCACCAGGGGCGGGACGTAATGAGCAGTTCTTC	CASSPGAGRNEQFF
TRBV5-1	NA	NA	TRBJ1-5	TGCGCCAGCAGCTTGGATGGCAGGGTGGATCAGCCCCAGCATTTT	CASSLDGRVDQPQHF
TRBV29-1	NA	NA	TRBJ2-1	TGCAGCGCTCCCCTACGGTCCTACAATGAGCAGTTCTTC	CSAPLRSYNEQFF
TRBV19	NA	TRBD1	TRBJ1-2	TGTGCCAGTAGTATAGATCACCCCCAGGGGGGTGGCTACACCTTC	CASSIDHPQGGGYTF
TRBV20-1	NA	NA	TRBJ2-5	TGCAGTGCTAGTCCCCAGCAAGAGACCCAGTACTTC	CSASPQQETQYF
TRBV6-2/TRBV6-3	NA	NA	TRBJ1-6	TGTGCCAGCAGTCGCGGACACATCAATTCACCCCTCCACTTT	CASSRGHINSPLHF
TRBV4-3	NA	NA	TRBJ2-2	TGCGCCAGCAGCCAAGATGTGCGGAGGGTCGCCGGGGAGCTGTTTTTT	CASSQDVRRVAGELFF
TRBV5-1	NA	TRBD1	TRBJ1-5	TGCGCCAGCAGCCCCGACAGGGGAGGTAGCAATCAGCCCCAGCATTTT	CASSPDRGGSNQPQHF
TRBV9	NA	NA	TRBJ2-3	TGTGCCAGCAGCTCCTCGGAGGGTGGCGGCACAGATACGCAGTATTTT	CASSSSEGGGTDTQYF
TRBV6-5	NA	TRBD2	TRBJ2-1	TGTGCCAGCAGTTACTCTAGCGGGAGGGCGGGAAATGAGCAGTTCTTC	CASSYSSGRAGNEQFF
TRBV28	NA	TRBD1	TRBJ2-7	TGTGCCAGCAGTTTTTTGACAGGGACCTACGAGCAGTACTTC	CASSFLTGTYEQYF
TRBV12-3/TRBV12-4	NA	NA	TRBJ2-4	TGTGCCAGCAGTTTCGGGCGGGGGCGCATTCAGTACTTC	CASSFGRGRIQYF
TRBV7-7	NA	NA	TRBJ2-1	TGTGCTAGCAGCTGGAGCGGGCCGGAGAGCTCCTACAATGAGCAGTTCTTC	CASSWSGPESSYNEQFF
TRBV7-9	NA	TRBD1	TRBJ1-1	TGTGCCAGCAGCTCGGGACAGTCGAACACTGAAGCTTTCTTT	CASSSGQSNTEAFF
TRBV2	NA	TRBD1	TRBJ1-5	TGTGCCAGCAGGACAGGGTTAGAGAGCAATCAGCCCCAGCATTTT	CASRTGLESNQPQHF
TRBV28	NA	TRBD2	TRBJ2-7	TGTGCCAGCAGTTTCCGCGGGGGGCGTTCGCACGAGCAGTACTTC	CASSFRGGRSHEQYF
TRBV19	NA	NA	TRBJ1-1	TGTGCCAGTAGGCACACAGTTTCTAACACTGAAGCTTTCTTT	CASRHTVSNTEAFF
TRBV2	NA	TRBD2	TRBJ2-1	TGTGCCAGCAGCCAAGCGGGGCCCTACAATGAGCAGTTCTTC	CASSQAGPYNEQFF
TRBV10-3	NA	TRBD1	TRBJ2-1	TGTGCCACCACAGGGGGCAATGAGCAGTTCTTC	CATTGGNEQFF
TRBV10-3	NA	NA	TRBJ2-7	TGTGCCATCAGTGAGCAGACGGGGGAGCAGTACTTC	CAISEQTGEQYF
TRBV3-1/TRBV3-2	NA	TRBD2	TRBJ2-3	TGTGCCAGCAGCTCGCGACGGACTAGCGGGGGGCACACAGATACGCAGTATTTT	CASSSRRTSGGHTDTQYF
TRBV7-2	NA	NA	TRBJ2-7	TGTGCCAGCAGCTTAATCCGGGGGGCAGACTACGAGCAGTACTTC	CASSLIRGADYEQYF
TRBV7-9	NA	NA	TRBJ2-3	TGTGCCGGAGACGTAAAAGATACGCAGTATTTT	CAGDVKDTQYF
TRBV5-1	NA	TRBD2	TRBJ2-1	TGCGCCAGCAGCCCATTAGCGGGAGCGGCAAATGAGCAGTTCTTC	CASSPLAGAANEQFF
TRBV7-9	NA	TRBD1	TRBJ1-2	TGTGCCAGCAGCTCCCCGGGACAGGAACTCTATGGCTACACCTTC	CASSSPGQELYGYTF
TRBV4-3	few	NA	TRBJ1-1	TGCGCCAGCAGCCAAGTTTGGGGGGGAGGGACTGAAGCTTTCTTT	CASSQVWGGGTEAFF
TRBV18	NA	NA	TRBJ2-7	TGTGCCAGCTCACAGACAGGTGGATTATCCTACGAGCAGTACTTC	CASSQTGGLSYEQYF
TRBV2	few	TRBD1	TRBJ1-2	TGTGCCAGCGGGTATTCCGGGACAGAGCCCTCAGGCTATGGCTACACCTTC	CASGYSGTEPSGYGYTF
TRBV29-1	once	TRBD1	TRBJ2-7	TGCAGCTCTCGGACAGGGGGAGACGAGCAGTACTTC	CSSRTGGDEQYF
TRBV7-9	NA	TRBD2	TRBJ2-3	TGTGCCAGCAGCCCAGGGACTAGCGGGGGCCTCCTTAGCACAGATACGCAGTATTTT	CASSPGTSGGLLSTDTQYF
TRBV6-2/TRBV6-3	NA	TRBD1	TRBJ2-7	TGTGCCAGCAGTTACTCGGGGACAGGAGGGGCCCACGAGCAGTACTTC	CASSYSGTGGAHEQYF
TRBV27	NA	NA	TRBJ1-1	TGTGCCAGCAGTTTATCGATCCTTACTGGGCACACTGAAGCTTTCTTT	CASSLSILTGHTEAFF
TRBV6-5	NA	TRBD1	TRBJ2-7	TGTGCCAGCAGGAAGACAGGGACCTACGAGCAGTACTTC	CASRKTGTYEQYF
TRBV6-5	NA	NA	TRBJ2-2	TGTGCCAGCAGTTACTCGAGGGGGTACGGGGAGCTGTTTTTT	CASSYSRGYGELFF
TRBV5-1	NA	TRBD1	TRBJ1-4	TGCGCCAGCAGCCTCAACAGGGGGAATGAAAAACTGTTTTTT	CASSLNRGNEKLFF
TRBV6-2/TRBV6-3	NA	NA	TRBJ2-7	TGTGCCAGCAGTTTGGGTCCGGGAGTACTCTACGAGCAGTACTTC	CASSLGPGVLYEQYF
TRBV18	NA	TRBD1	TRBJ2-3	TGTGCCAGCTCCGGACAGGGGGCAATAGATACGCAGTATTTT	CASSGQGAIDTQYF
TRBV9	NA	NA	TRBJ2-1	TGTGCCAGCAGCGGCAGACAGATATCAATTGTGAATGAGCAGTTCTTC	CASSGRQISIVNEQFF
TRBV6-5	NA	NA	TRBJ1-3	TGTGCCAGCAGTTACGGGGGGGCGGGTGGAGGAAACACCATATATTTT	CASSYGGAGGGNTIYF
TRBV19	NA	TRBD1	TRBJ2-3	TGTGCCAGTAGGAGGACAGGTACAGATACGCAGTATTTT	CASRRTGTDTQYF
TRBV12-5	NA	TRBD1	TRBJ2-5	TGTGCTAGTGGTCCCGGGACAGTGGAGACCCAGTACTTC	CASGPGTVETQYF
TRBV11-2	NA	TRBD1	TRBJ2-5	TGTGCCAGCAGCAAAACTACGGGGACAGGGAGAGAAGAGACCCAGTACTTC	CASSKTTGTGREETQYF
TRBV10-3	NA	TRBD2	TRBJ2-5	TGTGCCACGGCCGGGACTAGCGTACAAGAGACCCAGTACTTC	CATAGTSVQETQYF
TRBV19	NA	NA	TRBJ1-1	TGTGCCAGTAGTATCGCAGCAGGGGTGAACACTGAAGCTTTCTTT	CASSIAAGVNTEAFF
TRBV28	NA	TRBD2	TRBJ2-1	TGTGCCAGCAGATCTAGCGGCACTTACAATGAGCAGTTCTTC	CASRSSGTYNEQFF
TRBV11-2	NA	TRBD2	TRBJ2-1	TGTGCCAGCAGCTTGGGACTAGCGGGATACAATGAGCAGTTCTTC	CASSLGLAGYNEQFF
TRBV23-1	NA	TRBD1	TRBJ1-1	TGCGCCAGCAGTCACCCCGGGACAGGGGGCCGAACGGTTGTGTGCACTGAAGCTTTCTTT	CASSHPGTGGRTVVCTEAFF
TRBV18	once	NA	TRBJ2-5	TGTGCCAGCTCACCAGACAACCAAGAGACCCAGTACTTC	CASSPDNQETQYF
TRBV10-3	NA	NA	TRBJ2-3	TGTGCCATCAGTGAGTATCAGCGTTCTAGCACAGATACGCAGTATTTT	CAISEYQRSSTDTQYF
TRBV4-1	NA	TRBD2	TRBJ2-7	TGCGCCAGCAGCCAAGAGAGACTAGCGGGGACTCTGGTCTTC	CASSQERLAGTLVF
TRBV7-8	NA	NA	TRBJ2-6	TGTGCCAGCACCCGTTTATCCTCTGGGGCCAACGTCCTGACTTTC	CASTRLSSGANVLTF
TRBV10-2	NA	NA	TRBJ1-4	TGCGCCAGCAGTGAGTTGGGACCGGGGGGTGAAAAACTGTTTTTT	CASSELGPGGEKLFF
TRBV4-1	NA	TRBD2	TRBJ2-7	TGCGCCAGCAGCCAATTGGGACTAGCGGGACCTGGCTCCTACGAGCAGTACTTC	CASSQLGLAGPGSYEQYF